Listed here are 3 T cell receptor beta chains from one sample, sequenced in a study of blood T cell repertoires in COVID-19. Data came from immunoSEQ multiplex PCR; TCRdb stores just in-frame clones and leaves some out. Among under 450,000 clones, 70% to 90% were seen once, and the ten largest hold about 1.4%. Sequencing was performed on peripheral blood. Every receptor here comes from a woman aged 40 to 50 with COVID-19, enrolled during active disease.

The rearrangement uses TRBV4-3 and TRBJ2-1; TRBD2 aligns across 12 bases. Trimming took 3 bases from V and 9 from J; bases not matched to a gene: 3. This CDR3 comprises 14 residues. CDR1 LGHNA and CDR2 YSLEER come from the germline V gene. CDR3 loop: CASSQLAGGIEQFF. CDR3 DNA: TGCGCCAGCAGCCAGCTAGCGGGGGGGATTGAGCAGTTCTTC.

This CDR3 is CASSSVRKKLFF. The CDR3 bases are TGTGCCAGCAGTTCGGTGCGGAAAAAACTGTTTTTT. The J gene is TRBJ1-4, the V gene TRBV28; D remains ambiguous. The CDR3 totals 12 residues. V lost 4 bases to trimming and J lost 9 bases, with 9 bases between them. Germline loops: CDR1 MDHEN, CDR2 SYDVKM.

This clone turned up a few times. The chain is built from TRBV2 and TRBJ2-2; the D is unclear. CDR1 is SNHLY and CDR2 is FYNNEI in the germline V gene. The CDR3 runs 14 residues. Deletions cut 6 bases from V and 1 base from J, with 9 bases between. CDR3 amino acids: CASRRTVNTGELFF. The DNA of the CDR3 is TGTGCCAGCAGGAGAACAGTGAACACCGGGGAGCTGTTTTTT. The whole variable domain, remainder taken from reference TRBV2 and TRBJ2-2, is EPEVTQTPSHQVTQMGQEVILRCVPISNHLYFYWYRQILGQKVEFLVSFYNNEISEKSEIFDDQFSVERPDGSNFTLKIRSTKLEDSAMYFCASRRTVNTGELFFGEGSRLTVL.